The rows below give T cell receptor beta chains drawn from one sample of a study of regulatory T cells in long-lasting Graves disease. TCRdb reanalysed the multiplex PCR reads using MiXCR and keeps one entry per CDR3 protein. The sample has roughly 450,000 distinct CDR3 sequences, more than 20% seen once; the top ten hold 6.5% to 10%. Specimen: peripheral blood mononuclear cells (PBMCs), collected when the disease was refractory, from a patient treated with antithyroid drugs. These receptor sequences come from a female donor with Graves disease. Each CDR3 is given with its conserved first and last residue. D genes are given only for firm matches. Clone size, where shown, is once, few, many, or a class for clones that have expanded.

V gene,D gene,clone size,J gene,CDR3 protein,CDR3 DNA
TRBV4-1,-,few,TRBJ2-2,CASTGVTGELFF,TGCGCCAGCACAGGGGTGACCGGGGAGCTGTTTTTT
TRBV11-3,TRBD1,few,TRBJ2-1,CASSTERQGLDDNEQFF,TGTGCCAGCAGCACCGAAAGACAGGGTCTGGATGACAATGAGCAGTTCTTC
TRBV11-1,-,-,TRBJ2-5,CASSLGPSVYEQYF,TGTGCCAGCAGCTTAGGACCAAGTGTTTATGAGCAGTACTTC
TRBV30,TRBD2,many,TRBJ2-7,CAWSGSGSSAYEQYF,TGTGCCTGGAGTGGCAGCGGGAGCTCCGCCTACGAGCAGTACTTC
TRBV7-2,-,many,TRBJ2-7,CASSPGGALEQYF,TGTGCCAGCAGCCCAGGGGGGGCCCTCGAGCAGTACTTC
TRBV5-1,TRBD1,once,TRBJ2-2,CASSMDRVRANTGELFF,TGCGCCAGCAGCATGGACAGGGTGAGGGCGAACACCGGGGAGCTGTTTTTT
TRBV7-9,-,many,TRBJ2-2,CASSLSRTANTGELFF,TGTGCCAGCAGCTTATCCAGGACCGCGAACACCGGGGAGCTGTTTTTT
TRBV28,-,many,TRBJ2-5,CASTGSETQYF,TGTGCCAGCACGGGCAGCGAGACCCAGTACTTC
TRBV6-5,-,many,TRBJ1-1,CASSYLPGKKAEAFF,TGTGCCAGCAGTTACCTCCCAGGGAAGAAGGCTGAAGCTTTCTTT
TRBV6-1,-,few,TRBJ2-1,CASRATRTGIYNEQFF,TGTGCCAGCAGGGCAACAAGGACGGGAATCTACAATGAGCAGTTCTTC
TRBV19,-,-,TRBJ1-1,CATLTGTENTEAFF,TGTGCCACCCTAACCGGGACGGAGAACACTGAAGCTTTCTTT
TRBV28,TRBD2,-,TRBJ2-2,CASSFPGAGVTGELFF,TGTGCCAGCAGTTTCCCCGGGGCGGGAGTCACCGGGGAGCTGTTTTTT
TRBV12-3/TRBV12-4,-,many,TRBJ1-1,CASSGGTEAFF,TGTGCCAGCAGCGGTGGCACTGAAGCTTTCTTT
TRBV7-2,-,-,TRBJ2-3,CASSFGGTSTDTQYF,TGTGCCAGCAGCTTCGGCGGGACAAGCACAGATACGCAGTATTTT
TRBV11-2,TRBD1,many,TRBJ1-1,CASKTGRNTEAFF,TGTGCCAGCAAGACAGGGCGAAACACTGAAGCTTTCTTT
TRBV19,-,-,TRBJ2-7,CASSRYSNYEQYF,TGTGCCAGTAGTAGGTACAGCAACTACGAGCAGTACTTC
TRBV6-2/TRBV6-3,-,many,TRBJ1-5,CASTPQENQPQHF,TGTGCCAGCACTCCGCAGGAGAATCAGCCCCAGCATTTT
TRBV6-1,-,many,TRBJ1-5,CASSEVGGAGQPQHF,TGTGCCAGCAGTGAGGTTGGGGGGGCAGGGCAGCCCCAGCATTTT
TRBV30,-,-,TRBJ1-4,CAWSVLGQGNEKLFF,TGTGCCTGGAGTGTACTCGGGCAGGGGAATGAAAAACTGTTTTTT
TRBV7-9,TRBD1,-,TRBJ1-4,CASSLEGAGRGRFNEKLFF,TGTGCCAGCAGCTTAGAGGGAGCTGGCAGGGGGCGATTTAATGAAAAACTGTTTTTT
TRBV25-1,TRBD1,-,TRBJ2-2,CASSGLDRGLGELFF,TGTGCCAGCAGTGGTCTCGACAGGGGGCTGGGGGAGCTGTTTTTT
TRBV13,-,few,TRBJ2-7,CASSQSSHEQYF,TGTGCCAGCAGCCAGAGTTCCCACGAGCAGTACTTC
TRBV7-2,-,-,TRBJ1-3,CASSLAAGNTIYF,TGTGCCAGCAGCTTGGCAGCTGGAAACACCATATATTTT
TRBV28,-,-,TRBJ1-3,CASSSQESSGNTIYF,TGTGCCAGCAGCTCCCAGGAAAGCTCTGGAAACACCATATATTTT
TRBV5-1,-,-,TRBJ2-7,CASTPQGTPYEQYF,TGCGCCAGCACCCCTCAAGGCACTCCCTACGAGCAGTACTTC
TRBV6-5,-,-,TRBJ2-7,CASSYSVADLSYEQYF,TGTGCCAGCAGTTACTCGGTAGCGGACCTCTCCTACGAGCAGTACTTC
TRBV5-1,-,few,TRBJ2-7,CASSLGNRGPNYEQYF,TGCGCCAGCAGCTTGGGAAACCGGGGGCCTAACTACGAGCAGTACTTC
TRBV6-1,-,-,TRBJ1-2,CASSNEDGYGYTF,TGTGCCAGCAGCAACGAGGACGGATATGGCTACACCTTC
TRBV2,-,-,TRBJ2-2,CASSGAGGVGTGELFF,TGTGCCAGCAGTGGGGCTGGAGGGGTTGGCACCGGGGAGCTGTTTTTT
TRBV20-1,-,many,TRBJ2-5,CSARRGGRQTQYF,TGCAGTGCTAGAAGGGGCGGTCGGCAGACCCAGTACTTC
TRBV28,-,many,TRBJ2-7,CASSLWGSSYEQYF,TGTGCCAGCAGTTTGTGGGGGAGCTCCTACGAGCAGTACTTC
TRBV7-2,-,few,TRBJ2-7,CASSLGSSPEQYF,TGTGCCAGCAGCTTAGGATCAAGCCCCGAGCAGTACTTC
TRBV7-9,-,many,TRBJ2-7,CASSFPGFPYEQYF,TGTGCCAGCAGCTTCCCGGGATTCCCCTACGAGCAGTACTTC
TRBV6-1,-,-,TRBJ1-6,CASSRGLGDSPLHF,TGTGCCAGCAGTCGGGGACTGGGGGATTCACCCCTCCACTTT
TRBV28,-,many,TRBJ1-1,CASILMAYGGGTEAFF,TGTGCCAGCATTTTGATGGCGTATGGAGGTGGAACTGAAGCTTTCTTT
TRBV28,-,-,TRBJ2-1,CASSLPASLDFYNEQFF,TGTGCCAGCAGTTTGCCGGCCTCCTTGGACTTTTACAATGAGCAGTTCTTC
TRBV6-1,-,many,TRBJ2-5,CATRQASQTQYF,TGTGCCACAAGACAGGCTTCGCAGACCCAGTACTTC
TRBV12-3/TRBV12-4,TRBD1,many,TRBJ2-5,CASSLGQSSGSQYF,TGTGCCAGCAGTTTGGGACAGTCCTCCGGGTCCCAGTACTTC
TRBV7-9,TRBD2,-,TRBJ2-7,CASSLGTSGPHEQYF,TGTGCCAGCAGCTTAGGGACTAGCGGGCCCCACGAGCAGTACTTC
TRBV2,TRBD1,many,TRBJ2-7,CASSTYRDRITYEQYF,TGTGCCAGCAGTACGTATCGGGACAGAATTACCTACGAGCAGTACTTC
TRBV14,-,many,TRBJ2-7,CASSSQVSSYEQYF,TGTGCCAGCAGCAGTCAGGTTTCCTCCTACGAGCAGTACTTC
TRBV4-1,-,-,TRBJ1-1,CASSQGANTEASF,TGCGCCAGCAGCCAGGGGGCGAACACTGAAGCTTCCTTT
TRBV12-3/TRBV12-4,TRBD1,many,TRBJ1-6,CTSTTGGNSPLHF,TGTACCAGTACCACAGGGGGTAATTCACCCCTCCACTTT
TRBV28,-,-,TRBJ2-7,CASRGNGRGGSHEQYF,TGTGCCAGCAGGGGAAACGGACGGGGCGGCTCCCACGAGCAGTACTTC
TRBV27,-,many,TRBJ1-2,CASSLDYGGANYGYTF,TGTGCCAGCAGTTTAGATTACGGGGGGGCTAACTATGGCTACACCTTC
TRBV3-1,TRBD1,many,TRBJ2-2,CASSQDEVSWTGSTGELFF,TGTGCCAGCAGCCAAGATGAGGTGAGCTGGACAGGGAGCACCGGGGAGCTGTTTTTT
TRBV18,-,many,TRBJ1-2,CASSRREDYGYTF,TGTGCCAGCTCACGCAGGGAGGACTATGGCTACACCTTC
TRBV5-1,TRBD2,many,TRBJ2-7,CASSEVSGRDYEQYF,TGCGCCAGCAGCGAAGTTAGCGGGAGAGATTACGAGCAGTACTTC
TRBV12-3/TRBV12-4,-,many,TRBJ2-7,CASSSTTTYEQYF,TGTGCCAGCAGTTCCACCACAACCTACGAGCAGTACTTC
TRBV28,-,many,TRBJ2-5,CASRTPGHLQETQYF,TGTGCCAGCAGAACACCGGGACACCTCCAAGAGACCCAGTACTTC
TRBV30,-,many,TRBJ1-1,CAWGLGSAEAFF,TGTGCCTGGGGGCTGGGTTCAGCCGAAGCTTTCTTT
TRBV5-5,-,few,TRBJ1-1,CASSPLGGDMNTEAFF,TGTGCCAGCAGCCCCCTCGGGGGGGACATGAACACTGAAGCTTTCTTT
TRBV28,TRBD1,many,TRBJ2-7,CASSFMGTGGHEQYF,TGTGCCAGCAGTTTTATGGGGACAGGGGGACACGAGCAGTACTTC